This T cell receptor (beta chain) derives from a study of immune cell composition in non-small cell lung cancer. Study as a whole: Most cases were lung adenocarcinoma or squamous cell carcinoma.

Germline-derived CDR1 and CDR2 are SGHTA and FQGNSA. The ends were cut back, 2 bases at V and 7 bases at J, with 9 bases in the middle. The CDR3 totals 13 residues. With respect to this clone: The antigen remains unidentified.

Normal lung was sampled as far from the tumour as possible, at least 3 cm. The protocol was immunoSEQ multiplex PCR, while the TCRdb copy is restricted to in-frame clones and leaves out a portion. There are approximately 1,800 clones in the sample; about 85% occur only once, and roughly 22% lies in the top ten. Study results and limitations: In adenocarcinoma, maximal tumour-associated clone frequency tracked TIL tumour reactivity. Tumour-reactive clones were not shown to match dominant in vivo tumour clones. Clones >0.5% enriched in tumour were rarer in adenocarcinoma (roughly 35%) than squamous (approximately 80%).

This receptor was taken from a human donor with non-small cell lung cancer. The V call is TRBV7-2, the J call TRBJ1-5; no reliable D call. Sequenced: non-adjacent lung tissue. CDR3 bases: TGTGCCAGCAGCTTACAGGAGGAACAGCCCCAGCATTTT. It codes for CASSLQEEQPQHF.